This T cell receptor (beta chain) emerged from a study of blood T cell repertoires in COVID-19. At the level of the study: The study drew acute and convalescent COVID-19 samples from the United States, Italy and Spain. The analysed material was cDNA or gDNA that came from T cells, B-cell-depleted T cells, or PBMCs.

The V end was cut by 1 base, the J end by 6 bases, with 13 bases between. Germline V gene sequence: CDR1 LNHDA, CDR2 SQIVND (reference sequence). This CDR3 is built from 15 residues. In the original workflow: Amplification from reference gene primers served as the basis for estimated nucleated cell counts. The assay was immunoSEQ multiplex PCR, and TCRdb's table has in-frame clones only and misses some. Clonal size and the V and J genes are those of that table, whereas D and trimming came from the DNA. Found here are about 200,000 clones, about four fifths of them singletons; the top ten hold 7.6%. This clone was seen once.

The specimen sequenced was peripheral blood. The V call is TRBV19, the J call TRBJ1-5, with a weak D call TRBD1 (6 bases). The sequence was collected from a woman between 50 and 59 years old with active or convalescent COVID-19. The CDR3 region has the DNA TGTGCCAGTAGTATAGTGGCGGGGGCTAGTCAGCCCCAGCATTTT. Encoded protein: CASSIVAGASQPQHF.